This entry features one T cell receptor (beta chain) sequence. This clonotype was counted ten times or more. Its antigen remains undetermined. No base qualities exist here, and no much larger clone lies one base off it. The label giving this sample's time point can be read as: patch test 2, 6 weeks after DPC sensitization. The treatment or condition label on this specimen signifies: therapeutic diphenylcyclopropenone sensitization with weekly scalp DPC. At each patch-test visit, blood was drawn before the patch test was applied. To be eligible, patients had to be aged 18 to 70, diagnosed with alopecia and judged suitable for DPC therapy, while pregnant patients were excluded. Total RNA was extracted from unfractionated whole blood collected in Tempus Blood RNA tubes. These data belong to a study of human T cells and chemical hapten exposure (dated by TCRdb to the early 2020s). Turning to the overall study: For sensitization, 2% DPC in acetone was applied to an approximately 2 cm by approximately 2 cm area of upper inner arm skin. Throughout the study period of approximately 23 weeks, patients also received therapeutic DPC doses to the scalp every week. Patch testing was done on the upper back using Finn chambers containing 0.01% DPC, and results were scored after 6 days according to International Contact Dermatitis Research Group standards. The patient cohort, mostly female, included alopecia areata with under or over 50% scalp involvement, alopecia totalis and alopecia universalis. Libraries were pooled for sequencing, and variation in per-sample TCR yields was attributed mainly to small differences in library volumes within the pool. This study followed changes in the peripheral blood TCR repertoire in vivo during primary and secondary sensitization of alopecia patients to the hapten diphenylcyclopropenone (DPC). Blood was sampled from patients pre-sensitization (week 0) and at 2, 6 and about 24 weeks after DPC sensitization. Twenty-nine alopecia patients gave blood for TCR sequencing at one to four time points (pre-sensitization, 2, 6 and 24 weeks). Broader findings and caveats from the paper: A positive correlation was found between the number of PT1 expanded TCRs and patch test score, with significance reached at thresholds 8, 16 and 32 but not 4. DPC sensitization did not change the number of TCRs with a frequency above 1 in 1000, and there was no evidence of changes in global repertoire structure. Repeated subsampling changed both the strength of the expansion versus patch-test correlation and the threshold at which that correlation became significant. Compared with pre-sensitization or healthy control sets, expanded TCRs formed significantly more large CDR3 similarity clusters, which is consistent with antigen-driven responses. Because all patients had alopecia, a presumed autoimmune disease, the immune response of the patients might differ from that of healthy individuals.

The germline V gene (reference sequence) gives CDR1 as LNHDA and CDR2 as SQIVND. From cysteine to phenylalanine, the CDR3 is 16 amino acids long. Only the CDR3 DNA is retained, 48 bases long and in frame from the first base. The V end gives up 4 bases and the J end 1 base, leaving 5 bases in the junction not matched to a gene. Receptor libraries were prepared by RACE. Sequencing relied on a NextSeq 500. During library preparation, unique molecular identifiers were attached to individual cDNA molecules so that TCRs could be counted in a quantitative, reproducible way. From each blood RNA sample, both TCR alpha and TCR beta chains were sequenced. The authors processed their data as follows. A median of around 96,000 TCRs per sample was observed, with a range of about 20,000 to 750,000. V, J and CDR3 annotation of the TCR reads was carried out using the Decombinator software suite. Every sample was subsampled to the same number of TCRs (28,000) for the PS versus PT1 abundance plots. Expanded TCRs were defined as absent before sensitization and observed at least eight times at the 2-week time point. Using fastp at Q25 and MiXCR, TCRdb reprocessed the public reads and kept productive beta chains. For every CDR3 protein sequence, its rows merge into one entry that carries the most common genes and DNA. In this record, the V and J calls reflect TCRdb's handling and not the investigators' own analysis. The sample records about 82,000 distinct CDR3 sequences, about 6.3% of which are singletons. Of the sample, roughly 1.4% is held by the ten largest clones.

The receptor chain draws on TRBV19 and TRBJ2-3; TRBD1 aligns with 10 central bases. This material consisted of whole blood, taken in connection with sensitization to the hapten diphenylcyclopropenone (DPC). The sequence was obtained from a woman in her thirties with alopecia areata. Some clones in this sample may be carry-over from other donors' samples. The CDR3 protein is CASSTDRGLGTDTQYF. The DNA sequence is as follows: TGTGCCAGTAGTACCGACAGGGGGCTTGGCACAGATACGCAGTATTTT.